These 30 T cell receptor beta chains were sequenced from one sample in a study of cytomegalovirus exposure and HLA in healthy donors. Assay: immunoSEQ multiplex PCR; the TCRdb copy retains only in-frame clones and omits some. The sample shows around 200,000 clones, approximately 83% of them seen only once. Sequences were obtained from PBMCs. The receptors stem from a woman aged 18-29 years in good health and CMV-seropositive.

This clone has only one observation. This chain joins TRBV28 and TRBJ2-1; 11 bases line up with TRBD2. V lost 1 base, J lost 3 bases, and 5 bases stayed unmatched. From germline, CDR1 is MDHEN and CDR2 SYDVKM. The length of the CDR3 is 17 residues. Here the CDR3 DNA reads TGTGCCAGCAGTTTATCCCTAGCGGGGGGATTCTACAATGAGCAGTTCTTC. This codes for CASSLSLAGGFYNEQFF.

The chain has TRBV4-1 and TRBJ2-5, with 7 bases fitting TRBD2. This CDR3 region has 16 residues. Trimming at V came to 0 bases and at J to 5 bases, leaving 9 bases not matched to a gene. Germline CDR1 reads MGHRA; CDR2 reads YSYEKL. This chain's CDR3 is CASSQEMGRGQETQYF. In DNA form, the CDR3 reads TGCGCCAGCAGCCAAGAGATGGGGAGGGGTCAGGAGACCCAGTACTTC.

This chain links TRBV2 with TRBJ2-7; 7 bases fit TRBD2. The junction had 12 bases not matched to a gene; V was cut back by 6 bases and J by 7 bases. The CDR3 consists of 14 residues. The germline CDR1 and CDR2 sequences are SNHLY and FYNNEI. The CDR3 DNA reads TGTGCCAGCAGAGGGTGGAGCGGGGATGAGGAGCAGTACTTC. Translation: CASRGWSGDEEQYF.

The chain recombines TRBV7-9 with TRBJ2-2; 8 positions agree with TRBD1. V gave up 5 bases and J gave up 5 bases; unmatched junction bases: 4. There are 14 residues in the CDR3. Germline CDR1 SEHNR, CDR2 FQNEAQ (reference sequence). In nucleotides, the CDR3 is TGTGCCAGCAGCAGACAGGGGTTGACCGGGGAGCTGTTTTTT. It translates to CASSRQGLTGELFF.

The chain links TRBV5-1 to TRBJ1-2, with 8 positions matching TRBD1. V shed 4 bases, J shed 8 bases, and the junction held 13 bases outside the gene matches. The germline CDR1 and CDR2 sequences are SGHRS and YFSETQ. The CDR3 runs 15 residues. CDR3 nucleotide sequence: TGCGCCAGCAGCCCATACCAGGGACAGGCGGGCGGCTACACCTTC. It is translated as CASSPYQGQAGGYTF.

The genes are TRBV15 and TRBJ2-3; D gene unclear. Per germline, CDR1 LNHNV and CDR2 YYDKDF (reference sequence). The CDR3 contains 12 residues. The V end was cut by 4 bases, the J end by 6 bases, with 8 bases between. CDR3 protein: CATSIASDTQYF. CDR3 coding DNA: TGTGCCACCAGCATCGCGAGTGATACGCAGTATTTT.

This sequence joins TRBV18 and TRBJ1-3; 11 bases agree with TRBD1. CDR3 size: 17 residues. In germline, CDR1 is KGHSH, CDR2 LQKENI. The junction had 8 bases not matched to a gene; V was cut back by 6 bases and J by 1 base. CDR3 in DNA: TGTGCCAGCTCGCCGAGGACAGGGGGCAAGTCTGGAAACACCATATATTTT. Amino acids: CASSPRTGGKSGNTIYF.

The V gene is TRBV10-2, the J gene TRBJ1-5, with TRBD1 matching over 8 bases. The germline CDR1 and CDR2 sequences are WSHSY and SAAADI. After removal of 6 bases from V and 6 bases from J, the junction contained 4 bases not matched to a gene. The CDR3 sequence is 13 residues long. CDR3 in amino acids: CASRQGASQPQHF. CDR3 DNA sequence: TGCGCCAGCAGGCAGGGGGCCAGTCAGCCCCAGCATTTT.

The genes are TRBV6-4 and TRBJ1-1, with TRBD1 matching 8 bases. Germline-derived CDR1 and CDR2 are MRHNA and SNTAGT. V dropped 0 bases and J dropped 6; count of bases not matched to a gene: 6. This CDR3 has 15 amino acids. CDR3 coding DNA: TGTGCCAGCAGTGACTCGGTTCAGGGGGCTGCTGAAGCTTTCTTT. It translates to CASSDSVQGAAEAFF.

This chain uses TRBV15 with TRBJ2-5; 7 bases fit TRBD1. This CDR3 comprises 16 residues. The trim removed 0 bases at V and 5 bases at J, leaving 9 bases unmatched. Germline assignment: CDR1 LNHNV and CDR2 YYDKDF (reference sequence). CDR3 region: CATSRDEGATAETQYF. CDR3 bases: TGTGCCACCAGCAGAGATGAGGGGGCTACAGCGGAGACCCAGTACTTC.

CDR3 in DNA: TGTGCCAGCAGTATCATGGGGAGGGAGACCCAGTACTTC. Residues: CASSIMGRETQYF. J is TRBJ2-5 and V is TRBV2; the D gene is possibly TRBD2 (6 bases). The CDR3 has 13 residues. In germline, CDR1 is SNHLY, CDR2 FYNNEI. V lost 5 bases and J 5 bases, leaving 12 bases between the germline ends.

This chain links TRBV9 with TRBJ2-3; TRBD2 might be the D (6 bases). The germline V gene has CDR1 SGDLS and CDR2 YYNGEE. The CDR3 is made up of 15 amino acids. The germline V and J ends were trimmed by 2 bases and 0 bases, with 10 bases remaining between them. The DNA for the CDR3 is TGTGCCAGCAGCGTCGTCGGGACTAGCACAGATACGCAGTATTTT. Protein product: CASSVVGTSTDTQYF.

V is TRBV13 and J is TRBJ2-7; 8 positions agree with TRBD2. The V segment lost 5 bases and the J segment 6 bases; nucleotides outside the gene matches: 12. The CDR3 runs to 15 residues. Per germline, CDR1 PRHDT and CDR2 FYEKMQ (reference sequence). Written as DNA, the CDR3 is TGTGCCAGCAGCGCCACCGGGACTAGGAGGCGCGAGCAGTACTTC. This codes for CASSATGTRRREQYF.

The CDR3 sequence: CATTGASRETQYF. For the CDR3, the DNA is TGTGCCACAACAGGGGCCTCCAGAGAGACCCAGTACTTC. J is TRBJ2-5 and V is TRBV19, with TRBD1 matching 7 bases. This CDR3 has 13 residues. In germline, CDR1 is LNHDA, CDR2 SQIVND (reference sequence). Trimming at V came to 10 bases and at J to 4 bases, leaving 9 bases not matched to a gene.

V gene TRBV4-1 combines with J gene TRBJ2-1; the match to TRBD2 covers 9 bases. With 2 bases clipped from V and 3 bases from J, the junction kept 2 bases outside the gene matches. CDR1 is MGHRA, CDR2 YSYEKL, per germline. There are 15 residues in the CDR3. CDR3 coding DNA: TGCGCCAGCAGCCAACTAGCGGGGAGCTACAATGAGCAGTTCTTC. As protein: CASSQLAGSYNEQFF.

The gene calls are TRBV5-6 and TRBJ1-5, with D possibly being TRBD1 (5 bases). The germline gives CDR1 SGHDT, CDR2 YYEEEE. V was shortened by 2 bases and J by 7 bases, with 13 bases between the two germline ends. The CDR3 is made up of 14 amino acids. CDR3 nucleotide sequence: TGTGCCAGCAGCTTTTATTCAGGGAGGCAGCCCCAGCATTTT. Residues: CASSFYSGRQPQHF.

The genes are TRBV29-1 and TRBJ1-1, with 9 positions matching TRBD1. This CDR3 has 14 amino acids. The V and J ends lost 7 bases and 1 base, in that order; junction bases with no gene match: 7. Germline assignment: CDR1 SQVTM and CDR2 ANQGSEA. The CDR3 spells CSDRTGEANTEAFF. CDR3 coding DNA: TGCAGCGACCGGACAGGGGAAGCGAACACTGAAGCTTTCTTT.

The chain is built from TRBV27 and TRBJ1-3; D gene uncertain. This CDR3 spans 14 amino acids. Trimming took off 5 bases at V and 4 bases at J, with 12 bases between the two ends. Germline-derived CDR1 and CDR2 are MNHEY and SMNVEV (reference sequence). CDR3 in amino acids: CASSPGNTGNTIYF. CDR3 bases: TGTGCCAGCAGTCCGGGAAATACGGGAAACACCATATATTTT.

This chain links TRBV11-2 with TRBJ1-1, with a tentative D call TRBD1 (5 bases). This CDR3 spans 13 amino acids. The ends were cut back, 7 bases at V and 4 bases at J, with 13 bases in the middle. CDR1 is SGHAT and CDR2 is FQNNGV in the germline V gene. As DNA, the CDR3 is TGTGCCAGCACCCCAAGCGGGGGCACTGAAGCTTTCTTT. Its translation: CASTPSGGTEAFF.

This chain uses TRBV7-3 with TRBJ1-2; TRBD1 is a possible D gene (5 bases). Germline CDR1 and CDR2: SGHTA and FQGTGA. V lost 3 bases, J lost 6 bases, and 14 bases lay in between. The CDR3 has 14 amino acids. As DNA, the CDR3 is TGTGCCAGCAGCTTGGGAAAGGCAGGGAATGGCTACACCTTC. Encoded protein: CASSLGKAGNGYTF.

In DNA, the CDR3 is TGCGCCAGCAGCCAAGAGCCGGGGTACACTGAAGCTTTCTTT. Protein sequence: CASSQEPGYTEAFF. V is TRBV4-1 and J is TRBJ1-1; the D is unclear. Per germline, CDR1 MGHRA and CDR2 YSYEKL. With 0 bases removed from V and 3 bases from J, the gap between germline ends came to 8 bases. The length of the CDR3 is 14 residues.

CDR3: CASSQDEGGDQNTEAFF. In DNA, the CDR3 is TGTGCCAGCAGCCAAGATGAGGGAGGGGACCAGAACACTGAAGCTTTCTTT. The gene calls are TRBV4-2 and TRBJ1-1; possible D gene TRBD1, 5 bases. This CDR3 spans 17 amino acids. The germline CDR1 and CDR2 sequences are LGHNA and YNFKEQ. V was clipped by 0 bases and J by 1 base, with 15 bases between them.

The chain recombines TRBV27 with TRBJ1-5, with 7 bases matching TRBD1. J lost 7 bases, V lost 4 bases, and 7 bases had no gene match. This CDR3 spans 14 amino acids. Germline V gene lookup returns CDR1 MNHEY and CDR2 SMNVEV (reference sequence). The CDR3 bases are TGTGCCAGCAGTTCGTCAGGGGGATTGCAGCCCCAGCATTTT. Protein sequence: CASSSSGGLQPQHF.

The J gene is TRBJ1-6, the V gene TRBV11-2, with TRBD1 matching 11 bases. With 7 bases clipped from V and 3 bases from J, the junction kept 11 bases outside the gene matches. The CDR3 length is 18 residues. Germline CDR1 and CDR2: SGHAT and FQNNGV. This CDR3 is CASTYLGTGGNYNSPLHF. Written as DNA, the CDR3 is TGTGCCAGCACCTACCTCGGGACAGGGGGGAACTATAATTCACCCCTCCACTTT.

This clone was recorded once. The CDR3 loop reads CSVSFAGGSYEQYF. The CDR3 nucleotides are TGCAGCGTTTCGTTTGCAGGGGGCAGCTACGAGCAGTACTTC. The V call is TRBV29-1, the J call TRBJ2-7; TRBD1 agrees at 8 bases. CDR3 length: 14 residues. The trim removed 5 bases at V and 3 bases at J, leaving 9 bases unmatched. From germline, CDR1 is SQVTM and CDR2 ANQGSEA.

V gene TRBV9 combines with J gene TRBJ2-2, with a weak D call TRBD1 (5 bases). This CDR3 is 13 amino acids long. With 3 bases removed from V and 4 bases from J, the gap between germline ends came to 7 bases. Germline V gene lookup returns CDR1 SGDLS and CDR2 YYNGEE. The CDR3 sequence is CASSEGITGELFF. For the CDR3, the DNA is TGTGCCAGCAGCGAGGGGATCACCGGGGAGCTGTTTTTT.

V gene TRBV28 combines with J gene TRBJ1-5, with D perhaps matching TRBD1 (6 bases). Between the trimmed V and J ends, which lost 8 bases and 3 bases, there was a span of 23 bases. Per germline, CDR1 MDHEN and CDR2 SYDVKM. This CDR3 is 17 amino acids long. The CDR3 DNA follows: TGTGCCAGCCGCGAGCGGGGGCAGCAAGGCTTCAATCAGCCCCAGCATTTT. The encoded protein is CASRERGQQGFNQPQHF. Combining the CDR3 with reference TRBV28 and TRBJ1-5 gives the whole variable domain DVKVTQSSRYLVKRTGEKVFLECVQDMDHENMFWYRQDPGLGLRLIYFSYDVKMKEKGDIPEGYSVSREKKERFSLILESASTNQTSMYLCASRERGQQGFNQPQHFGDGTRLSIL.

Only one count was recorded for this clone. The V call is TRBV5-5, the J call TRBJ1-3, with 7 positions matching TRBD1. V lost 4 bases, J lost 2 bases, and 6 bases stayed unmatched. This CDR3 is built from 15 residues. The germline V gene has CDR1 SGHKS and CDR2 YYEKEE (reference sequence). This CDR3 reads CASSRDRGPGNTIYF. As DNA, the CDR3 is TGTGCCAGCAGCCGGGACAGAGGCCCTGGAAACACCATATATTTT.

The rearrangement links TRBV27 to TRBJ1-2; TRBD1 matches at 7 bases. CDR1 and CDR2 from the germline V gene are MNHEY and SMNVEV (reference sequence). The V gene end was trimmed by 5 bases and the J gene end by 0 bases; junction bases not matched to a gene: 9. The CDR3 totals 16 residues. Written as DNA, the CDR3 is TGTGCCAGCAGTCCCACCGGACAGGACCCTAACTATGGCTACACCTTC. Translating gives CASSPTGQDPNYGYTF.

The chain uses TRBV2 and TRBJ2-1, with D maybe TRBD2 (5 bases). Per germline, CDR1 SNHLY and CDR2 FYNNEI. The CDR3 extends over 16 amino acids. V lost 6 bases, J lost 4 bases, and 19 bases lay in between. The CDR3 nucleotides read TGTGCCAGCAGCGTCTTCGCACGGACTTTTTACAATGAGCAGTTCTTC. This sequence encodes CASSVFARTFYNEQFF.